Each of the 10 T cell receptor beta chains below was sequenced from the same sample in a study of blood T cell repertoires in COVID-19. The table came from immunoSEQ multiplex PCR; TCRdb's copy has only in-frame clones and leaves some out. The data show around 90,000 clones, around 80% seen once. The sequenced sample consisted of peripheral blood. These receptor sequences come from a human donor in a cohort sampled during active COVID-19.

V and J are TRBV2 and TRBJ2-3; 7 bases agree with TRBD2. The CDR3 sequence is 15 residues long. The junction had 5 bases not matched to a gene; V was cut back by 4 bases and J by 1 base. CDR1 and CDR2 (germline): SNHLY, FYNNEI. CDR3 bases: TGTGCCAGCAGTGGGGGGGGAGGGGGCACAGATACGCAGTATTTT. Its translation is CASSGGGGGTDTQYF. The full variable domain, rest sourced from reference TRBV2 and TRBJ2-3, is EPEVTQTPSHQVTQMGQEVILRCVPISNHLYFYWYRQILGQKVEFLVSFYNNEISEKSEIFDDQFSVERPDGSNFTLKIRSTKLEDSAMYFCASSGGGGGTDTQYFGPGTRLTVL.

The J gene is TRBJ2-7, the V gene TRBV6-5; perhaps TRBD1 as D (5 bases). This CDR3 spans 13 amino acids. V lost 6 bases to trimming and J lost 4 bases, with 13 bases between them. Looked up from germline, CDR1 is MNHEY and CDR2 is SVGAGI. CDR3 sequence: CASRSETVYEQYF. CDR3 DNA sequence: TGTGCCAGCAGGTCGGAGACAGTTTACGAGCAGTACTTC.

This chain connects TRBV29-1 to TRBJ2-5; 7 bases map to TRBD1. The V gene end was trimmed by 4 bases and the J gene end by 5 bases; junction bases not matched to a gene: 4. CDR3 size: 12 residues. CDR1 and CDR2 (germline): SQVTM, ANQGSEA. The CDR3 nucleotides read TGCAGCGTTGCGAGGGGGCTTGAGACCCAGTACTTC. Translation gives CSVARGLETQYF.

Written as DNA, the CDR3 is TGTGCCAGCAGCCAGGGGGACAGGAGATATGGCTACACCTTC. It is translated as CASSQGDRRYGYTF. This chain joins TRBV3-1 (or the pseudogene TRBV3-2) and TRBJ1-2, with TRBD1 matching over 8 bases. Germline assignment: CDR1 LGHDT and CDR2 YNNKEL (reference sequence). With V trimmed by 3 bases and J by 5 bases, 5 bases remained unmatched. CDR3 size: 14 residues.

The gene calls are TRBV5-1 and TRBJ1-4; possible D gene TRBD1, 5 bases. The ends were cut back, 4 bases at V and 4 bases at J, with 17 bases in the middle. There are 16 residues in the CDR3. Per germline, CDR1 SGHRS and CDR2 YFSETQ. The CDR3 protein is CASSTAIGRGNEKLFF. The CDR3 region has the DNA TGCGCCAGCAGCACCGCGATAGGGAGGGGTAATGAAAAACTGTTTTTT.

The chain is built from TRBV4-1 and TRBJ2-7; 7 nucleotides agree with TRBD2. Trimming took 4 bases from V and 6 from J; bases not matched to a gene: 21. The germline V gene has CDR1 MGHRA and CDR2 YSYEKL. The CDR3 has 18 residues. For the CDR3, the DNA is TGCGCCAGCAGCCGATGGGAGGGGTATGAGGGAGCCCTCCGCGAGCAGTACTTC. This sequence encodes CASSRWEGYEGALREQYF.

With respect to this clone: The junction does not match germline at one end; this may be a read error. The CDR3 sequence: CASRLAGVRTGELFF. The DNA for the CDR3 is TGTGCCAGCCGCTTAGCGGGAGTAAGGACCGGGGAGCTGTTTTTT. V is TRBV7-9 and J is TRBJ2-2; 9 bases align to TRBD2. The CDR3 consists of 15 residues. CDR1 SEHNR and CDR2 FQNEAQ come from the germline V gene (reference sequence).

The chain couples TRBV6-5 to TRBJ1-1, with TRBD1 identical over 9 bases. Germline V gene data show CDR1 as MNHEY and CDR2 as SVGAGI. The CDR3 runs 16 residues. V was pared by 2 bases and J by 2 bases, with 6 bases of the junction left unmatched. CDR3: CASSYGGTGPNTEAFF. Written as DNA, the CDR3 is TGTGCCAGCAGTTACGGAGGGACAGGGCCAAACACTGAAGCTTTCTTT.

The chain links TRBV6-5 to TRBJ2-7; D not certain. CDR3 length equals 11 residues. Germline V gene data show CDR1 as MNHEY and CDR2 as SVGAGI. Trimming left V 9 bases short and J 6 bases short, with 12 bases between. In nucleotides, the CDR3 is TGTGCCAGTCTTCGAGGAAGCGAGCAGTACTTC. The encoded protein is CASLRGSEQYF.

The chain links TRBV5-1 to TRBJ1-1, with D possibly being TRBD1 (5 bases). Germline V gene data show CDR1 as SGHRS and CDR2 as YFSETQ. Trimming pared 0 bases from V and 0 bases from J, leaving 6 bases between. The CDR3 runs to 14 residues. The DNA for the CDR3 is TGCGCCAGCAGCTTGGAGGGGCTGAACACTGAAGCTTTCTTT. This gives the protein CASSLEGLNTEAFF.